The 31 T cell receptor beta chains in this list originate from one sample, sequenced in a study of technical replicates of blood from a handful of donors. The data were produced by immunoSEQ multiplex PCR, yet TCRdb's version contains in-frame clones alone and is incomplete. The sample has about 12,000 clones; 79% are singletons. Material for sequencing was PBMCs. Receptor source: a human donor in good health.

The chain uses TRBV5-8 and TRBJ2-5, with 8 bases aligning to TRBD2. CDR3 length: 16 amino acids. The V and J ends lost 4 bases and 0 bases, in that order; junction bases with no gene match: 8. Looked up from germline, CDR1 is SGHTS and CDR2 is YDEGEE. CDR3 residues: CASSPGGLEYQETQYF. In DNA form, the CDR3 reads TGTGCCAGCAGCCCGGGGGGACTAGAGTACCAAGAGACCCAGTACTTC.

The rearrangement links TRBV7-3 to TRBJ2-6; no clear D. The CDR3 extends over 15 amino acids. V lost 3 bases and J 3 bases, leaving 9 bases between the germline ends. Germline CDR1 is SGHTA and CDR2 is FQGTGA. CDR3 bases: TGTGCCAGCAGCTTGGTCGGTAATGGGGCCAACGTCCTGACTTTC. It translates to CASSLVGNGANVLTF.

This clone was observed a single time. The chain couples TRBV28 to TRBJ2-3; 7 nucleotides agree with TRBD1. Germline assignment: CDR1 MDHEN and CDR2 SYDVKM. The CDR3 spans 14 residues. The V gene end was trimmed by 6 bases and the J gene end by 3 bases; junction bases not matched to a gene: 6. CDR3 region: CASRSDRVTDTQYF. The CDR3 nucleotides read TGTGCCAGCAGATCTGACAGGGTGACAGATACGCAGTATTTT.

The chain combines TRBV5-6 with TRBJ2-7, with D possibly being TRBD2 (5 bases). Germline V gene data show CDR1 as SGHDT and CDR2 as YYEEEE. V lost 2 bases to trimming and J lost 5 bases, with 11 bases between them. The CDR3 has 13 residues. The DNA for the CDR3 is TGTGCCAGCAGCTTTTGGAGGTATGACGAGCAGTACTTC. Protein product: CASSFWRYDEQYF.

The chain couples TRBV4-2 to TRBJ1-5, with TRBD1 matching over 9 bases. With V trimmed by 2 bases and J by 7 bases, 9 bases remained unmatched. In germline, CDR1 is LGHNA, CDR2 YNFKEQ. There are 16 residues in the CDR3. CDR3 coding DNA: TGTGCCAGCAGCCAAAATCCGGGACAGGGAGAGCAGCCCCAGCATTTT. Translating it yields CASSQNPGQGEQPQHF.

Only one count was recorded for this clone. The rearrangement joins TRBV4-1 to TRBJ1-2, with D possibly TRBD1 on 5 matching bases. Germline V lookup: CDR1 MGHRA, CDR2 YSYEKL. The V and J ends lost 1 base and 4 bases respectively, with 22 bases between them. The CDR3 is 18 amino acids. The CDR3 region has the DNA TGCGCCAGCAGCCAAGCACGACAGTCGCTCCCCTCTAGCTATGGCTACACCTTC. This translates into CASSQARQSLPSSYGYTF.

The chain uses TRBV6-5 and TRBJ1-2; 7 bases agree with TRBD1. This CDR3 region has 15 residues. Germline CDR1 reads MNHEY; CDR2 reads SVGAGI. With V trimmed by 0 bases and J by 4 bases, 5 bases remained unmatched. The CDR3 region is CASSYSGTVFYGYTF. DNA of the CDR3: TGTGCCAGCAGTTACTCGGGGACAGTGTTCTATGGCTACACCTTC.

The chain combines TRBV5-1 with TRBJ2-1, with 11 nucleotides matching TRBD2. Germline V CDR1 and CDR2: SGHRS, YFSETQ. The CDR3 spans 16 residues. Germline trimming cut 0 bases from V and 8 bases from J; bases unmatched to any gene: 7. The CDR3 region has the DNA TGCGCCAGCAGCTTGGCCACCACTAGCGGGAGCTATGAGCAGTTCTTC. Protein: CASSLATTSGSYEQFF.

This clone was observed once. The CDR3 DNA follows: TGTGCCAGCACGGGGGGCAATGAGCAGTTCTTC. Its translation: CASTGGNEQFF. The chain is built from TRBV6-5 and TRBJ2-1; 7 bases align to TRBD2. Germline V gene sequence: CDR1 MNHEY, CDR2 SVGAGI. This CDR3 contains 11 residues. J gave up 6 bases and V 7 bases, and 0 bases lay outside the gene matches.

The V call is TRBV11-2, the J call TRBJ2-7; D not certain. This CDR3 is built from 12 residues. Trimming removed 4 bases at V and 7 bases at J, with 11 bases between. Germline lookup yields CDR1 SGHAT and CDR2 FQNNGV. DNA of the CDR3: TGTGCCAGCAGCTCCGACGGCGGAGAGCAGTACTTC. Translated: CASSSDGGEQYF. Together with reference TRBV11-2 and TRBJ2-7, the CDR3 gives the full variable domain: EAGVAQSPRYKIIEKRQSVAFWCNPISGHATLYWYQQILGQGPKLLIQFQNNGVVDDSQLPKDRFSAERLKGVDSTLKIQPAKLEDSAVYLCASSSDGGEQYFGPGTRLTVT.

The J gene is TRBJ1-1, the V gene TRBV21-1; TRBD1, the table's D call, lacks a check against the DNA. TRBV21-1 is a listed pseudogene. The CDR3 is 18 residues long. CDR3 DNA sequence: TGTGCCAGCAGCAAAGCGCTTGAGACAGGGGGGGATACGGCTGAAGCTTTCTTT. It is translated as CASSKALETGGDTAEAFF.

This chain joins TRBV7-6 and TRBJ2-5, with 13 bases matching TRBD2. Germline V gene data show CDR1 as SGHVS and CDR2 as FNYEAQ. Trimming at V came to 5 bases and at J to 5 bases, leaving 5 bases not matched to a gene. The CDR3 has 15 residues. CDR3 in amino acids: CASSHGTSGIETQYF. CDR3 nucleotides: TGTGCCAGCAGCCACGGGACTAGCGGGATTGAGACCCAGTACTTC.

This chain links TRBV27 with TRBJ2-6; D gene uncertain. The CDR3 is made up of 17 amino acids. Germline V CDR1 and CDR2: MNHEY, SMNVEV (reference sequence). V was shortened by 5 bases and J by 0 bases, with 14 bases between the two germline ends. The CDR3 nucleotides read TGTGCCAGCAGTGTGGGTCACAGCAGCTCTGGGGCCAACGTCCTGACTTTC. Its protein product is CASSVGHSSSGANVLTF.

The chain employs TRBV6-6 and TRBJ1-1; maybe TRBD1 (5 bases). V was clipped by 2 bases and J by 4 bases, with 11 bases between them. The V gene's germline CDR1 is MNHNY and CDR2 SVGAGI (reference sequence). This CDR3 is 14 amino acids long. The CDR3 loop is CASSYPQGTTEAFF. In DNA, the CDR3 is TGTGCCAGCAGTTACCCCCAGGGAACCACTGAAGCTTTCTTT.

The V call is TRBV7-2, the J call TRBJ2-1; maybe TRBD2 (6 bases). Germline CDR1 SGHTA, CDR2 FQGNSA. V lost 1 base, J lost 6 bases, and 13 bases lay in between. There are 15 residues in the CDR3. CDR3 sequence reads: CASSLVAGRGNEQFF. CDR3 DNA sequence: TGTGCCAGCAGCTTAGTGGCGGGGCGCGGCAATGAGCAGTTCTTC.

DNA of the CDR3: TGTGCCTGGAGTGTACGGGGGACTAGTATCAACTACGAGCAGTACTTC. Its protein is CAWSVRGTSINYEQYF. The chain is built from TRBV30 and TRBJ2-7, with 8 positions matching TRBD2. Germline V lookup: CDR1 GTSNPN, CDR2 SVGIG (reference sequence). This CDR3 has 16 residues. V shed 0 bases and J 3 bases; nucleotides not matched to a gene: 10.

Here the CDR3 DNA reads TGTGCCAGCAGTAAACAGACAGTGAACACTGAAGCTTTCTTT. It is translated as CASSKQTVNTEAFF. The chain joins TRBV27 to TRBJ1-1; D perhaps matches TRBD1 (5 bases). Germline loops: CDR1 MNHEY, CDR2 SMNVEV (reference sequence). Deletions cut 5 bases from V and 0 bases from J, with 10 bases between. This CDR3 contains 14 residues.

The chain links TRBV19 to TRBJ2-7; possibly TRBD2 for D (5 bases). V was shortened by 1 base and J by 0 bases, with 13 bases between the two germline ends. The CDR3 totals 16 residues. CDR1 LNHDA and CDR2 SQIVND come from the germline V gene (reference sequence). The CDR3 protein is CASSIVSAGSSYEQYF. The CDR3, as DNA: TGTGCCAGTAGTATAGTTTCTGCGGGCAGCTCCTACGAGCAGTACTTC.

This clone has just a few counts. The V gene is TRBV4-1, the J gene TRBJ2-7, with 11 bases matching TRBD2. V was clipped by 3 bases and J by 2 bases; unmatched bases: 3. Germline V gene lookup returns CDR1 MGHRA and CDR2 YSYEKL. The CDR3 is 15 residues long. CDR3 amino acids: CASSHLAGGAYEQYF. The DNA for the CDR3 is TGCGCCAGCAGCCATCTAGCGGGAGGAGCCTACGAGCAGTACTTC.

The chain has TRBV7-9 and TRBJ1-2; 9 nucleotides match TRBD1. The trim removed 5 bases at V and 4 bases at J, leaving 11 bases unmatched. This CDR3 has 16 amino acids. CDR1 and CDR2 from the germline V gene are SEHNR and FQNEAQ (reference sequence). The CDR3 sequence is CASSPGTGGASYGYTF. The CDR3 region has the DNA TGTGCCAGCAGCCCGGGAACAGGGGGCGCAAGCTATGGCTACACCTTC.

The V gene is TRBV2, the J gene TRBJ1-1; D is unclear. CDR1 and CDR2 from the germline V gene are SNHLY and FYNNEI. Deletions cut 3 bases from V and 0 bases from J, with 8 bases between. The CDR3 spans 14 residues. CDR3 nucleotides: TGTGCCAGCAGTGAGGAGTACATGAACACTGAAGCTTTCTTT. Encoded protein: CASSEEYMNTEAFF.

Here the CDR3 reads CASSLLSGGFDTDTQYF. The CDR3 DNA follows: TGCGCCAGCAGCTTGCTTAGCGGGGGATTCGACACAGATACGCAGTATTTT. The chain has TRBV5-1 and TRBJ2-3; 9 bases line up with TRBD2. Germline V gene data show CDR1 as SGHRS and CDR2 as YFSETQ. This CDR3 has 17 amino acids. J was trimmed by 2 bases and V by 1 base; bases with no gene match: 8. Filled out from reference TRBV5-1 and TRBJ2-3, the complete variable domain reads KAGVTQTPRYLIKTRGQQVTLSCSPISGHRSVSWYQQTPGQGLQFLFEYFSETQRNKGNFPGRFSGRQFSNSRSEMNVSTLELGDSALYLCASSLLSGGFDTDTQYFGPGTRLTVL.

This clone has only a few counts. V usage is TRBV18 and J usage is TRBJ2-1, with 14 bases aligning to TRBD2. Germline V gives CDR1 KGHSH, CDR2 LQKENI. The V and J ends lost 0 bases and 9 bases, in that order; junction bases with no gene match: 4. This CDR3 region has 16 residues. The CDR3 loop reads CASSPPGTSGSLEQFF. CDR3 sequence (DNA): TGTGCCAGCTCACCACCGGGGACTAGCGGGAGTCTTGAGCAGTTCTTC.

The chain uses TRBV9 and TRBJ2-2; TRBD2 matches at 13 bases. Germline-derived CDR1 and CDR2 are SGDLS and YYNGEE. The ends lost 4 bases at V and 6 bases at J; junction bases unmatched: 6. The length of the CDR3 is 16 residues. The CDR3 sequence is CASSPRTSGSSGELFF. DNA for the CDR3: TGTGCCAGCAGCCCCCGGACTAGCGGGAGTTCCGGGGAGCTGTTTTTT.

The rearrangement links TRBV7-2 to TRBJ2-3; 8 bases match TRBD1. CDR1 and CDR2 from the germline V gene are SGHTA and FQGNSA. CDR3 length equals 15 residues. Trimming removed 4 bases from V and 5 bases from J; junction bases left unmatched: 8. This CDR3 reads CASSSGQAEEDTQYF. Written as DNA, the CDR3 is TGTGCCAGCAGCTCGGGACAGGCCGAGGAAGATACGCAGTATTTT. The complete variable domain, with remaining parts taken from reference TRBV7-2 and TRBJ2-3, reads GAGVSQSPSNKVTEKGKDVELRCDPISGHTALYWYRQSLGQGLEFLIYFQGNSAPDKSGLPSDRFSAERTGGSVSTLTIQRTQQEDSAVYLCASSSGQAEEDTQYFGPGTRLTVL.

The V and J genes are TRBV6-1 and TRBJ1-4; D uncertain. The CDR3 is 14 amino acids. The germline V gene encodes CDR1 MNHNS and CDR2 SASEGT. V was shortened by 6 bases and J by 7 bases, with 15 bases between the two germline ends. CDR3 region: CASRMGGSGEKLFF. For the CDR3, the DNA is TGTGCCAGCAGGATGGGAGGCTCGGGTGAAAAACTGTTTTTT.

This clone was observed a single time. CDR3 in amino acids: CASKTGGEAGELFF. The CDR3 region has the DNA TGTGCCAGTAAGACAGGGGGCGAGGCCGGGGAGCTGTTTTTT. The chain has TRBV19 and TRBJ2-2; the match to TRBD1 covers 10 bases. The germline V gene has CDR1 LNHDA and CDR2 SQIVND (reference sequence). The junction had 5 bases not matched to a gene; V was cut back by 7 bases and J by 6 bases. The CDR3 contains 14 residues.

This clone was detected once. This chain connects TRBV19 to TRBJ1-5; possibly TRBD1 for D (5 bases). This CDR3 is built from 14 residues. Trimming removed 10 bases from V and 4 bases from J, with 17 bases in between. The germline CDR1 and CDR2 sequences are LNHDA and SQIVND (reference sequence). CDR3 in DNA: TGTGCCACGGGACCGGGACTCCAGAATCAGCCCCAGCATTTT. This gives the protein CATGPGLQNQPQHF.

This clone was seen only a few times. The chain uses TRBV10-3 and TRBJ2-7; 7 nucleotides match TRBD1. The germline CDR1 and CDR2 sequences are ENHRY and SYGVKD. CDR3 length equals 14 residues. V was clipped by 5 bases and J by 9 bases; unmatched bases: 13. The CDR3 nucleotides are TGTGCCATCAGTCGACAGGGTCAGGGGATGGGGCAGTACTTC. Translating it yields CAISRQGQGMGQYF.

The CDR3 bases are TGTGCCAGCAGCTTTAACGGCGGCACTGAAGCTTTCTTT. The encoded protein is CASSFNGGTEAFF. The rearrangement joins TRBV5-4 to TRBJ1-1; no definite D call. The CDR3 spans 13 residues. The germline V gene has CDR1 SGHNT and CDR2 YYREEE (reference sequence). Trimming shortened V by 2 bases and J by 4 bases, and 9 bases separated the two germline ends. Based on the CDR3 plus reference TRBV5-4 and TRBJ1-1, the full variable domain is ETGVTQSPTHLIKTRGQQVTLRCSSQSGHNTVSWYQQALGQGPQFIFQYYREEENGRGNFPPRFSGLQFPNYSSELNVNALELDDSALYLCASSFNGGTEAFFGQGTRLTVV.

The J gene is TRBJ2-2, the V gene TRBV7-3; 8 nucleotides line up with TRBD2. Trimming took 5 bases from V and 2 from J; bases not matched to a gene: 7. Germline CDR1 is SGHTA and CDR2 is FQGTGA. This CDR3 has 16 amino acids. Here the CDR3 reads CASSPPSGGNTGELFF. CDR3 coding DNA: TGTGCCAGCAGCCCCCCCAGCGGGGGTAACACCGGGGAGCTGTTTTTT.